The entry that follows covers one T cell receptor beta chain sequence. What it binds is unknown. This sample was taken from a study of T-cell memory formation after mild COVID-19. Constant-segment primers were used for 5'RACE, and the resulting TCR alpha and TCR beta cDNA libraries carried sample barcodes and UMIs. TCRdb re-called the 5' RACE reads through MiXCR, storing one row per CDR3 protein. The sample yields about 400,000 distinct CDR3 sequences, 16% seen once. General study points: Clones that contracted from day 15 to 85 had balanced CD4/CD8; later expanders were CD4+ biased. What remained unconfirmed was the SARS-CoV-2 specificity of second-wave clones peaking on day 37. The finding that pre-infection memory included some responding clones suggested that cross-reactive memory joined.

This CDR3 is built from 15 residues. Per germline, CDR1 KGHDR and CDR2 SFDVKD. Trimming shortened V by 9 bases and J by 1 base, and 15 bases separated the two germline ends. The receptor was derived from a man between 18 and 29 years old who had mild COVID-19 (a few samples of this study predate the infection). Cell type and time point are not known. What was sequenced was PBMCs or a T cell subset sorted from them (not recorded which). The gene calls are TRBV24-1 and TRBJ1-5, with D perhaps matching TRBD1 (5 bases). The CDR3 DNA is TGTGCCACCCGGGGGAACGGTGAGAGCAATCAGCCCCAGCATTTT. Its translation: CATRGNGESNQPQHF.